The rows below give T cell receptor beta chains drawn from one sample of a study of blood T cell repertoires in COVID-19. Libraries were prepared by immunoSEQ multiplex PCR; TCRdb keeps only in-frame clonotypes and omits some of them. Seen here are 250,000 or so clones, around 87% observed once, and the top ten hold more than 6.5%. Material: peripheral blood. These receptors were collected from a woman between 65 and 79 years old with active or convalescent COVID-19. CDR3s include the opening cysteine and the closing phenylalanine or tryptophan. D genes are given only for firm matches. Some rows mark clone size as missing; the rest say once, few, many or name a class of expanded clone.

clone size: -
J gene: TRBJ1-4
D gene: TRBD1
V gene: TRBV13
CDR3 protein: CASSSNRGRVTNEKLFF
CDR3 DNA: TGTGCCAGCAGCTCGAACAGGGGGCGGGTGACTAATGAAAAACTGTTTTTT

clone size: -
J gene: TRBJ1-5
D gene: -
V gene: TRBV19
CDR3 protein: CASLQGTQPQHF
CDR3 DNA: TGTGCCAGCCTACAGGGTACCCAGCCCCAGCATTTT

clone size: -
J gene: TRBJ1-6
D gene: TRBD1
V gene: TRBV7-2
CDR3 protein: CASSPQGQANSPLHF
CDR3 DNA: TGTGCCAGCAGCCCACAGGGACAGGCTAATTCACCCCTCCACTTT

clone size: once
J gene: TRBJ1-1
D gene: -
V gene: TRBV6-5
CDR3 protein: CASSLGQITEAFF
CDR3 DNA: TGTGCCAGCAGTTTGGGGCAGATCACTGAAGCTTTCTTT

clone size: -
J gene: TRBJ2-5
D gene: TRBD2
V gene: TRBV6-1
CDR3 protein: CASSEWGGLAGGISEETQYF
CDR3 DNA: TGTGCCAGCAGTGAATGGGGGGGACTAGCGGGGGGAATCTCCGAGGAGACCCAGTACTTC

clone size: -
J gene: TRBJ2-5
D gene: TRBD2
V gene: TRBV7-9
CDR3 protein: CASSFPSSGSQETQYF
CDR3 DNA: TGTGCCAGCAGCTTCCCTTCTAGCGGCAGTCAAGAGACCCAGTACTTC

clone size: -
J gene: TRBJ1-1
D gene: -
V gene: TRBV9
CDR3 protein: CASSVDPRGSEAFF
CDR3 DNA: TGTGCCAGCAGCGTAGACCCCAGGGGATCGGAAGCTTTCTTT

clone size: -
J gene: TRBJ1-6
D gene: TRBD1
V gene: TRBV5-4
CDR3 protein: CASSPDRGLFRHF
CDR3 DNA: TGTGCCAGCAGCCCGGACAGGGGGCTTTTCCGCCACTTT

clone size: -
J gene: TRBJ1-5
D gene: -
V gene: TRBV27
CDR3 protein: CASSPPPGRANQPQHF
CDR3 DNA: TGTGCCAGCAGTCCACCCCCAGGCAGGGCCAATCAGCCCCAGCATTTT

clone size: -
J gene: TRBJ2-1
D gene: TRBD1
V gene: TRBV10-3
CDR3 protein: CAISDPGQGVNEQFF
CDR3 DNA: TGTGCCATCAGTGACCCGGGACAGGGGGTCAATGAGCAGTTCTTC

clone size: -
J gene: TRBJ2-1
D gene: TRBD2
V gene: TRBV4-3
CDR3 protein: CASSPGPGLAYNEQFF
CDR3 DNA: TGCGCCAGCAGCCCGGGACCGGGACTAGCTTACAATGAGCAGTTCTTC

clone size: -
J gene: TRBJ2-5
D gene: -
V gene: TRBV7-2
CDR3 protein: CASSLQVMETQYF
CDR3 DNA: TGTGCCAGCAGCCTTCAGGTTATGGAGACCCAGTACTTC

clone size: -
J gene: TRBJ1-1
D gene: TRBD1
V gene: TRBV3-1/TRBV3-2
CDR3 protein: CASSSDRGNRAFF
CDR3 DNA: TGTGCCAGCAGCTCTGACAGGGGAAATCGAGCTTTCTTT

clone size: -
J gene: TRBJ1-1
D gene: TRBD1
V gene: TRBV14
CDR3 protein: CASSQIRTGGTEAFF
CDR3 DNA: TGTGCCAGCAGCCAAATCCGGACAGGGGGCACTGAAGCTTTCTTT

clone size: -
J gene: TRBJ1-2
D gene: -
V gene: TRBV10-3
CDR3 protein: CAISEEESYGYTF
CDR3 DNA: TGTGCCATCAGTGAAGAGGAATCCTATGGCTACACCTTC

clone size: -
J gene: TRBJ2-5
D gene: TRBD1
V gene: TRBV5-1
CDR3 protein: CASSLRQGEETQYF
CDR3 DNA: TGCGCCAGCAGCTTAAGACAGGGGGAAGAGACCCAGTACTTC

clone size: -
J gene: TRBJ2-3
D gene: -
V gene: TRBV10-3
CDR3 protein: CAISLGGTDTQYF
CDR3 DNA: TGTGCCATCAGTCTCGGGGGCACAGATACGCAGTATTTT